This T cell receptor beta chain was found in a study of cytotoxic CD8 clonotypes in ibrutinib-treated CLL. CDR1 and CDR2 (germline): SNHLY, FYNNEI. The CDR3 is 14 residues long. V was clipped by 5 bases and J by 5 bases; unmatched bases: 5. Only in-frame clones appear in the TCRdb table, and some are missing; sequencing was by immunoSEQ multiplex PCR. The profile shows 17,000 or so clones, about 61% of them singletons. The clonotype originates from a human donor with chronic lymphocytic leukemia. The chain recombines TRBV2 with TRBJ2-5; 10 bases align to TRBD1. The source was PBMCs, collected after 12 months of ibrutinib treatment. CDR3 nucleotide sequence: TGTGCCAGCAGTCGACAGGGGGCTGGGGAGACCCAGTACTTC. Protein: CASSRQGAGETQYF.